The clone carrying this TCR beta chain was observed at least ten times. Its specificity is not known. Via MiXCR, TCRdb re-called the multiplex PCR reads, giving one row per CDR3 protein. This table has approximately 280,000 distinct CDR3 sequences, around 31% appearing once. This entry is derived from a study of breast tumors, draining lymph nodes, adjacent tissues. Study outcomes and limitations: The lymph node origin of tumor T cells was framed as consistent with a hypothesis, not demonstrated. Most tumor T cells seemingly derive from lymph node, then expand in tumor. Compared with basal-like, luminal-like tumors shared significantly more repertoire with nontumor tissue.

Axillary draining lymph nodes of breast cancer patients supplied the node samples. Trimming pared 6 bases from V and 8 bases from J, leaving 11 bases between. The CDR3 is made up of 12 amino acids. The receptor was derived from a female donor with breast cancer. Some clones in this sample may be carry-over from other donors' samples. The gene calls are TRBV12-3 or TRBV12-4 and TRBJ2-1; unclear D gene. The sample consisted of axillary lymph node tissue. In DNA form, the CDR3 reads TGTGCCAGCAGGGGCAAAAGGGATGAGCAGTTCTTC. This encodes CASRGKRDEQFF.